This T cell receptor (beta chain) originates from a study of graft-versus-host responses after intestinal transplantation. The wider study: The transplants performed in recipients were multivisceral, liver-intestinal, or isolated intestinal. The study gave all recipients anti-thymocyte globulin induction, then tacrolimus and steroids for approximately 3 years.

Responders (about 200,000, CFSE-labeled) met about 200,000 stimulators that were irradiated and violet-dye-labeled. Libraries were prepared by immunoSEQ multiplex PCR; TCRdb keeps only in-frame clonotypes and omits some of them. The table records roughly 13,000 clones, more than 25% of them present only once. Per germline, CDR1 MDHEN and CDR2 SYDVKM. This CDR3 is built from 17 residues. J was trimmed by 7 bases and V by 6 bases; bases with no gene match: 16. Study results and limitations: GvH clones were identified in recipient marrow, with some first appearing in ileum or blood.

V is TRBV28 and J is TRBJ2-1; 9 bases are a match to TRBD1. The source material was alloreactive CD8+ T cells from a mixed lymphocyte reaction culture, sampled before intestinal transplant. The subset: CFSE-low proliferating T cells sorted from roughly 6-day pre-transplant mixed lymphocyte reaction (GvH or HvG direction). This sequence originates from a human patient who received an intestinal transplant. The CDR3 region has the DNA TGTGCCAGCAGGCCCGCGACAGGGGGAGTTACAACGAATGAGCAGTTCTTC. This sequence encodes CASRPATGGVTTNEQFF.